The 25 T cell receptor beta chains in this list originate from one sample, sequenced in a study of T cell clonality in common variable immunodeficiency. Study-wide findings and caveats: Reportedly, TCR beta sequences from common variable immunodeficiency showed fewer deletions and N-nucleotide insertions.

Sequencing used immunoSEQ multiplex PCR; TCRdb keeps in-frame clones, though not all of them. The sample contains 30,000 to 35,000 clones, none of them singletons. What these receptors recognize is not known. The sequencing input was peripheral blood mononuclear cells. These receptors all stem from a human donor with common variable immunodeficiency.

This clone has just a few counts. The read finishes 3 residues shy of the CDR3 end, and the germline J gene is used to complete it. The chain links TRBV5-5 to TRBJ1-6, with 8 bases identical to TRBD1. Germline loops: CDR1 SGHKS, CDR2 YYEKEE (reference sequence). The CDR3 contains 15 residues. V shed 3 bases and J 7 bases; nucleotides not matched to a gene: 6. CDR3 in amino acids: CASSSGQGWNSPLHF. The part of the CDR3 DNA that was read is TGTGCCAGCAGCTCCGGACAGGGTTGGAATTCACCC. Based on the CDR3 plus reference TRBV5-5 and TRBJ1-6, the full variable domain is DAGVTQSPTHLIKTRGQQVTLRCSPISGHKSVSWYQQVLGQGPQFIFQYYEKEERGRGNFPDRFSARQFPNYSSELNVNALLLGDSALYLCASSSGQGWNSPLHFGNGTRLTVT.

A word on this clone: The read terminates 3 residues before the CDR3 end, so the remaining end is supplied by the germline J gene. This chain uses TRBV7-2 with TRBJ2-5, with a possible D match to TRBD1 (5 bases). V was trimmed by 1 base and J by 2 bases, leaving 5 bases between them. The germline V gene encodes CDR1 SGHTA and CDR2 FQGNSA. The CDR3 contains 13 residues. CDR3 residues: CASSLGQQETQYF. The CDR3 DNA, read in part, is TGTGCCAGCAGCTTAGGACAGCAAGAGACC.

Only a few counts were recorded for this clone. The read ends 3 residues before the CDR3 terminus; that terminus is restored from the germline J gene. The chain couples TRBV7-2 to TRBJ1-2, with TRBD1 matching 9 bases. CDR1 and CDR2 (germline): SGHTA, FQGNSA. The CDR3 loop spans 14 amino acids. CDR3 sequence reads: CASSFTGTGRFYTF. The sequenced CDR3 bases are TGTGCCAGCAGCTTCACCGGGACAGGGAGGTTC.

There are many counts of this clone. The DNA ends 3 residues before the CDR3 does, and the rest of the CDR3 is filled in from the germline J gene. The chain employs TRBV2 and TRBJ2-2, with TRBD2 matching over 8 bases. CDR3 size: 15 residues. J was trimmed by 3 bases and V by 3 bases; bases with no gene match: 3. The V gene's germline CDR1 is SNHLY and CDR2 FYNNEI. The DNA read from the CDR3 is TGTGCCAGCAGTGACAGCGGGAGCGACACCGGGGAG. Its protein product is CASSDSGSDTGE. The entire CDR3 reads CASSDSGSDTGELFF.

This clone showed up just a few times. The read finishes 3 residues shy of the CDR3 end, and the germline J gene is used to complete it. The chain recombines TRBV20-1 with TRBJ1-3, with a tentative D call TRBD1 (5 bases). The germline V gene encodes CDR1 DFQATT and CDR2 SNEGSKA (reference sequence). Trimming took off 1 base at V and 4 bases at J, with 11 bases between the two ends. The CDR3 sequence is 14 residues long. CDR3 bases read: TGCAGTGCTAGAGTACGGGGGATAGGAAACACC. Its protein product is CSARVRGIGNT. Given in full, the CDR3 is CSARVRGIGNTIYF.

Note on this clone: Sequencing ends 3 residues short of the CDR3 end; the germline J gene provides the rest. The chain is built from TRBV5-4 and TRBJ2-7, with TRBD1 as a possible D gene (5 bases). V shed 4 bases and J shed 1 base, with 12 bases lying between them. The CDR3 loop spans 14 amino acids. Germline values: CDR1 SGHNT, CDR2 YYREEE (reference sequence). CDR3 bases read: TGTGCCAGCAGCCTGGCACCAGGGTCCTACGAG. Encoded protein: CASSLAPGSYE. The full CDR3 is CASSLAPGSYEQYF.

This clone has more than one count but fewer than ten. The read terminates 3 residues ahead of where the CDR3 ends, so the germline J gene completes it. The chain employs TRBV6-2 or TRBV6-3 and TRBJ1-1; D possibly corresponds to TRBD1 (5 bases). V was trimmed by 6 bases and J by 0 bases, leaving 11 bases between them. The CDR3 consists of 14 residues. Germline-derived CDR1 and CDR2 are MNHEY and SVGEGT. CDR3 residues: CASSQTVMNTEAFF. The sequenced CDR3 bases are TGTGCCAGCAGCCAGACAGTCATGAACACTGAA.

This clone turned up a few times. Sequencing ends 3 residues short of the CDR3 end; the germline J gene provides the rest. This chain connects TRBV18 to TRBJ1-1; D uncertain. The CDR3 loop spans 14 amino acids. CDR1 and CDR2 from the germline V gene are KGHSH and LQKENI. V was cut by 0 bases and J by 7 bases, with 12 bases left in between. Partial CDR3 DNA: TGTGCCAGCTCACCACCGGCCGGGTCTAGTGAA. The encoded protein is CASSPPAGSSE. The entire CDR3 sequence reads CASSPPAGSSEAFF.

This clone was counted between two and nine times. From the germline J gene comes the end of the CDR3, since the read stops 3 residues before it. The chain combines TRBV19 with TRBJ2-3; D is perhaps TRBD2 (6 bases). Trimming removed 0 bases from V and 0 bases from J, with 10 bases in between. The germline V gene has CDR1 LNHDA and CDR2 SQIVND (reference sequence). CDR3 length: 16 residues. CDR3 DNA (partial): TGTGCCAGTAGTATAGAGCGGGGTGCTAGCACAGATACG. Translated: CASSIERGASTDT. The entire CDR3 reads CASSIERGASTDTQYF.

This clone occurred a few times. Read data end 3 residues before the CDR3 end; the end is taken from the germline J gene. V usage is TRBV6-4 and J usage is TRBJ1-1; 8 nucleotides line up with TRBD1. Germline CDR1 MRHNA, CDR2 SNTAGT. The CDR3 spans 15 residues. V shed 6 bases and J 4 bases; nucleotides not matched to a gene: 10. The CDR3 bases that were read are TGTGCCAGCAGCCCCGGGACAGGTGGTGGCACTGAA. Its protein is CASSPGTGGGTE. In full, the CDR3 is CASSPGTGGGTEAFF.

Of note for this clone: The sequenced fragment ends 3 residues before the CDR3 boundary, so the rest is inferred from the germline J gene. V gene TRBV11-2 combines with J gene TRBJ1-1; weak D call: TRBD1 (5 bases). This CDR3 is built from 12 residues. CDR1 SGHAT and CDR2 FQNNGV come from the germline V gene. The CDR3 loop reads CASSLSRVEAFF. The covered CDR3 bases are TGTGCCAGCAGCCTTAGCAGGGTGGAA.

The sample holds a few counts of this clone. Sequencing ends 3 residues short of the CDR3 end; the germline J gene provides the rest. The chain combines TRBV7-6 with TRBJ2-5; TRBD1 agrees at 9 bases. Looked up from germline, CDR1 is SGHVS and CDR2 is FNYEAQ. Unmatched junction bases numbered 3, after V lost 2 bases and J lost 2 bases. This CDR3 is built from 15 residues. CDR3: CASSLRTGVQETQYF. CDR3 bases read: TGTGCCAGCAGCTTACGGACAGGGGTGCAAGAGACC.

This clone was counted between two and nine times. The CDR3 end is not reached by the read, which stops 3 residues before it; the germline J gene fills it in. The V call is TRBV30, the J call TRBJ2-7; unclear D gene. The V gene lost 2 bases and the J gene lost 3 bases, with 8 bases spanning the gap. The germline gives CDR1 GTSNPN, CDR2 SVGIG (reference sequence). The length of the CDR3 is 12 residues. The CDR3 here is CAWSSGCYEQYF. The part of the CDR3 DNA that was read is TGTGCCTGGAGTTCCGGGTGCTACGAG.

This clone has ten or more counts. CDR3 residues: CASSIEAQGGEQFF. Incomplete CDR3 DNA: TGTGCCAGCAGTATAGAAGCTCAGGGAGGTGAG. V is TRBV2 and J is TRBJ2-1; D is possibly TRBD2 (6 bases). Read coverage stops 3 residues before the CDR3 terminus; the germline J gene supplies the remainder. The CDR3 spans 14 residues. Germline CDR1 SNHLY, CDR2 FYNNEI. V lost 5 bases to trimming and J lost 9 bases, with 17 bases between them.

In the case of this clone: The missing CDR3 end, 3 residues past where the read stops, is filled in from the germline J gene. The V gene is TRBV11-3, the J gene TRBJ1-1; 7 nucleotides align to TRBD1. J gave up 4 bases and V 5 bases, and 1 base lay outside the gene matches. The CDR3 is 12 amino acids. The germline V gene encodes CDR1 SGHNT and CDR2 YENEEA. The CDR3 sequence: CASSRDSTEAFF. The CDR3 DNA, read in part, is TGTGCCAGCAGCAGGGACAGCACTGAA.

Points on this clone: The read falls 3 residues short of the CDR3 end, and the missing part is taken from the germline J gene. This chain links TRBV7-3 with TRBJ1-1; D is ambiguous. The CDR3 has 13 amino acids. Germline CDR1 and CDR2: SGHTA and FQGTGA. The V gene lost 2 bases and the J gene lost 3 bases, with 7 bases spanning the gap. Partial CDR3 DNA: TGTGCCAGCAGCTTAGTTCAGTACACTGAA. It is translated as CASSLVQYTE. The full CDR3 is CASSLVQYTEAFF. The entire variable domain, with the rest obtained from reference TRBV7-3 and TRBJ1-1, is as follows: GAGVSQTPSNKVTEKGKYVELRCDPISGHTALYWYRQSLGQGPEFLIYFQGTGAADDSGLPNDRFFAVRPEGSVSTLKIQRTERGDSAVYLCASSLVQYTEAFFGQGTRLTVV.

This clone was seen repeatedly, ten times or more. Coverage ceases 3 residues before the CDR3 finishes, and the germline J gene fills in the end. The rearrangement links TRBV28 to TRBJ2-2; 8 bases line up with TRBD2. Trimming at V came to 8 bases and at J to 3 bases, leaving 8 bases not matched to a gene. This CDR3 comprises 15 residues. Germline V gene lookup returns CDR1 MDHEN and CDR2 SYDVKM. CDR3: CASSRGGEDTGELFF. The CDR3 DNA, read in part, is TGTGCCAGCTCCCGGGGGGGGGAAGACACCGGGGAG.

This clone was seen many times. The read gets to within 3 residues of the CDR3 end, and the germline J gene fills in the rest. The chain links TRBV5-6 to TRBJ1-5; TRBD1 aligns across 10 bases. The CDR3 is 15 amino acids. Germline CDR1 SGHDT, CDR2 YYEEEE. V shed 4 bases and J 2 bases; nucleotides not matched to a gene: 3. The CDR3 protein is CASSGGTGGNQPQHF. The sequenced part of the CDR3 DNA is TGTGCCAGCAGCGGCGGGACAGGGGGCAATCAGCCC.

This clone was detected a few times. The missing CDR3 end, 3 residues past where the read stops, is filled in from the germline J gene. V gene TRBV5-5 combines with J gene TRBJ1-1, with D perhaps matching TRBD1 (6 bases). The CDR3 is 15 residues long. V was shortened by 2 bases and J by 7 bases, with 18 bases between the two germline ends. Germline lookup yields CDR1 SGHKS and CDR2 YYEKEE (reference sequence). This CDR3 is CASSLDAQGAREAFF. The sequenced CDR3 bases are TGTGCCAGCAGCTTAGACGCACAGGGAGCTCGTGAA.

This clone was detected ten times or more. The read terminates 3 residues ahead of where the CDR3 ends, so the germline J gene completes it. The chain uses TRBV19 and TRBJ2-3; 8 nucleotides match TRBD2. Germline CDR1 and CDR2: LNHDA and SQIVND (reference sequence). Trimming removed 4 bases from V and 5 bases from J; junction bases left unmatched: 2. CDR3 length: 13 amino acids. The covered CDR3 bases are TGTGCCAGTAGTAGCGGGAGGAAAGATACG. Its translation: CASSSGRKDT. In full, the CDR3 reads CASSSGRKDTQYF.

In the case of this clone: The CDR3 end lies 3 residues beyond the end of the read and is filled in from the germline J gene. This chain uses TRBV18 with TRBJ2-3; 10 nucleotides agree with TRBD2. J lost 3 bases, V lost 9 bases, and 6 bases had no gene match. Per germline, CDR1 KGHSH and CDR2 LQKENI. This CDR3 has 14 amino acids. CDR3 DNA, as far as it was read: TGTGCCAGTTCCCCTAGCGGGAGAACAGATACG. Translated, it gives CASSPSGRTDT. The entire CDR3 reads CASSPSGRTDTQYF.

This clone appeared many times. The DNA ends 3 residues before the CDR3 does, and the rest of the CDR3 is filled in from the germline J gene. The chain couples TRBV19 to TRBJ2-3; D call uncertain. The CDR3 is 16 residues long. V was trimmed by 3 bases and J by 0 bases, leaving 13 bases between them. CDR1 and CDR2 from the germline V gene are LNHDA and SQIVND (reference sequence). CDR3 in amino acids: CASSIGLSSSTDTQYF. The part of the CDR3 DNA that was read is TGTGCCAGTAGTATTGGTCTGAGTAGCAGCACAGATACG.

Ten or more counts support this clone. The CDR3 end lies 3 residues beyond the end of the read and is filled in from the germline J gene. V and J are TRBV10-3 and TRBJ1-4, with D unresolved. Trimming stripped 0 bases from V and 4 bases from J, with 6 bases between. CDR3 size: 14 residues. CDR1 ENHRY and CDR2 SYGVKD come from the germline V gene. CDR3 sequence: CAISESGFNEKLFF. The sequenced CDR3 bases are TGTGCCATCAGTGAGTCAGGCTTTAATGAAAAA.

This clone was detected ten times or more. The DNA read from the CDR3 is TGTGCCAGTAGTATAAGCGCGATGGGTGACTATGGC. Its protein is CASSISAMGDYG. The CDR3 as a whole reads CASSISAMGDYGYTF. This chain joins TRBV19 and TRBJ1-2; no clear D gene. Read data end 3 residues before the CDR3 end; the end is taken from the germline J gene. V gave up 2 bases and J gave up 3 bases, with 13 bases separating them. The CDR3 loop spans 15 amino acids. CDR1 is LNHDA and CDR2 is SQIVND in the germline V gene (reference sequence).

This clone has only a few counts. Read data end 3 residues before the CDR3 end; the end is taken from the germline J gene. V is TRBV7-3 and J is TRBJ2-7; TRBD1 matches at 10 bases. This CDR3 region has 15 residues. Losses at the gene ends were 5 bases for V and 6 bases for J; bases not matched to a gene: 10. Per the germline V gene, CDR1 is SGHTA and CDR2 is FQGTGA. The CDR3 here is CASSLPDRGFGEQYF. CDR3 DNA, as far as it was read: TGTGCCAGCAGCCTACCGGACAGGGGGTTTGGCGAG.